This T cell receptor beta chain was captured in a study of blood T cell repertoires in COVID-19. For the study at large: Sites across the United States, Italy and Spain contributed samples from acute and convalescent COVID-19. T cells, B-cell-depleted T cells, or PBMCs provided the cDNA or gDNA that served as material.

CDR3 length: 14 residues. The V and J ends lost 3 bases and 5 bases respectively, with 14 bases between them. Germline V CDR1 and CDR2: SGHRS, YFSETQ. TCRdb keeps only in-frame clones here, not all; method: immunoSEQ multiplex PCR. The sample gives tens of thousands of clones, 85% to 90% of which show up once; approximately 3% is in the top ten. The gene calls are TRBV5-1 and TRBJ2-5; D may be TRBD1 (6 bases). The specimen was peripheral blood. The source is a man aged 45-60 years with active COVID-19. CDR3 in amino acids: CASSSGTRGETQYF. DNA of the CDR3: TGCGCCAGCAGCTCAGGGACACGCGGGGAGACCCAGTACTTC.